This TCR beta chain was documented in a study of lymphopenia after photon versus proton radiotherapy. Profiling relied on immunoSEQ multiplex PCR, and the TCRdb table lists in-frame clones only, not all of them. The data show approximately 170,000 clones, approximately 86% seen once. Study-level findings and limits: Larger post-nadir TCR diversity loss correlated inversely with survival in deceased patients. Under photons, naive T cells and diversity fell while effector/memory populations rose. Only patients who died were analyzed for survival; proton advantage is unproven. After the lymphocyte nadir, photon-treated repertoires showed oligoclonal expansion, especially of CD8+ Temra cells.

Details on this clone: Its cognate antigen is unknown.

This CDR3 has 18 amino acids. Germline V lookup: CDR1 LNHDA, CDR2 SQIVND (reference sequence). The ends were cut back, 4 bases at V and 0 bases at J, with 16 bases in the middle. The input for sequencing was peripheral blood, taken from a patient treated with photon-based radiotherapy. This TCR came from a man over 45 with gastric cancer. V is TRBV19 and J is TRBJ2-6; the D gene could be TRBD1 or TRBD2 (5 bases each). The CDR3 sequence is CASSRGSGSSSGANVLTF. CDR3 nucleotides: TGTGCCAGTAGTAGGGGGTCAGGGTCGTCCTCTGGGGCCAACGTCCTGACTTTC.